This TCR beta chain emerged from a study of patients with pleural tuberculosis. TCRdb independently ran MiXCR on the reads; one entry per CDR3 protein. The sample contains approximately 53,000 distinct CDR3 sequences, 6% to 8% of which appear only once. Looked up from germline, CDR1 is MDHEN and CDR2 is SYDVKM. The CDR3 totals 15 residues. The germline V and J ends were trimmed by 6 bases and 7 bases, with 16 bases remaining between them. This clonotype was picked up many times. The clonotype comes from a human donor with pleural tuberculosis. This chain uses TRBV28 with TRBJ1-6; the D gene is possibly TRBD1 (6 bases). The CDR3 is CASRSVGGHNSPLHF. The CDR3 nucleotides read TGTGCCAGCAGAAGTGTAGGGGGGCACAATTCACCCCTCCACTTT. The full variable domain, with the rest looked up from reference TRBV28 and TRBJ1-6, is DVKVTQSSRYLVKRTGEKVFLECVQDMDHENMFWYRQDPGLGLRLIYFSYDVKMKEKGDIPEGYSVSREKKERFSLILESASTNQTSMYLCASRSVGGHNSPLHFGNGTRLTVT.